The clone carrying this T cell receptor beta chain has a single count. Its antigen remains unidentified. The record originates from a study of CD8+CD57+ T cells in acquired aplastic anemia. About the research overall: When averaged, DNA from sorted CD4+ and CD8+ cells came to about 2.9 ug.

Study observations and caveats: In common between the patients and the controls were twenty-nine CD8+ CDR3 sequences.

Profiling of TCR beta VDJ combinations and CDR3 sequences used genomic DNA as template. TCRdb redid the calling of the reads with MiXCR, one entry per CDR3 protein. The sample consists of under 150,000 distinct CDR3 sequences, 40% of them appearing once. Patients selected for sequencing had displayed CD8+CD57+ cell expansion by flow cytometry. The study sampled blood from patients who had received no therapy. Germline-derived CDR1 and CDR2 are LNHDA and SQIVND (reference sequence). CDR3 length: 13 residues. Trimming shortened V by 7 bases and J by 5 bases, and 9 bases separated the two germline ends. The receptor comes from a human donor with aplastic anemia. Sequenced material: sorted CD4+, CD8+, or CD8+CD57+ T cells (not recorded which) from PBMCs. This chain links TRBV19 with TRBJ1-6; maybe TRBD1 (6 bases). DNA of the CDR3: TGTGCCAGTACCGACAGGAATAATTCACCCCTCCACTTT. Its protein product is CASTDRNNSPLHF. The full variable domain, rest sourced from reference TRBV19 and TRBJ1-6, is DGGITQSPKYLFRKEGQNVTLSCEQNLNHDAMYWYRQDPGQGLRLIYYSQIVNDFQKGDIAEGYSVSREKKESFPLTVTSAQKNPTAFYLCASTDRNNSPLHFGNGTRLTVT.